The clone carrying this T cell receptor (beta chain) appeared many times. The data were taken from a study of identical twins. The V gene's germline CDR1 is SEHNR and CDR2 FQNEAQ (reference sequence). The V and J ends lost 4 bases and 5 bases, in that order; junction bases with no gene match: 6. CDR3 length: 15 amino acids. TCRdb re-analysed the 5' RACE reads in MiXCR, keeping a single row per CDR3 protein. The sample has 300,000 to 400,000 distinct CDR3 sequences; approximately 13% are singletons. In addition, the sample was reused for a study of yellow fever vaccine responses in identical twins.

This TCR was recovered from a woman younger than 30 in good health. This chain uses TRBV7-9 with TRBJ1-1, with 11 bases that match TRBD1. Sequenced: CD8+ T cells sorted from blood. Here the CDR3 reads CASSSGQGAITEAFF. The DNA for the CDR3 is TGTGCCAGCAGCTCAGGACAGGGGGCGATTACTGAAGCTTTCTTT.